This entry lists 19 T cell receptor beta chains sequenced from one sample in a study of human versus mouse CDR3 diversity and MHC coevolution. Profiling relied on immunoSEQ multiplex PCR, and the TCRdb table lists in-frame clones only, not all of them. The repertoire includes over 60,000 clones, about nine tenths of them detected once, and approximately 0.15% sits in the top ten. The material sequenced was naive CD4+ T cells from blood. Subset in this sample: CD45RO-negative CD62L-positive naive CD4 T cells. The receptors shown here come from a person between 25 and 75 years old in good health.

J is TRBJ1-1 and V is TRBV19, with TRBD1 matching over 7 bases. With V trimmed by 4 bases and J by 5 bases, 4 bases remained unmatched. The CDR3 length is 13 residues. Germline CDR1 and CDR2: LNHDA and SQIVND (reference sequence). CDR3 in DNA: TGTGCCAGTAGTACCCAGACAGGGACTGAAGCTTTCTTT. Amino acid sequence: CASSTQTGTEAFF. The full variable domain, completed using reference TRBV19 and TRBJ1-1, is DGGITQSPKYLFRKEGQNVTLSCEQNLNHDAMYWYRQDPGQGLRLIYYSQIVNDFQKGDIAEGYSVSREKKESFPLTVTSAQKNPTAFYLCASSTQTGTEAFFGQGTRLTVV.

The sample holds one count of this clone. J is TRBJ1-2 and V is TRBV6-5, with 9 nucleotides matching TRBD1. The V and J ends lost 3 bases and 6 bases, in that order; junction bases with no gene match: 8. CDR1 MNHEY and CDR2 SVGAGI come from the germline V gene. This CDR3 has 15 residues. The CDR3 here is CASSYGDREGDGYTF. DNA of the CDR3: TGTGCCAGCAGTTATGGGGACAGGGAGGGCGATGGCTACACCTTC.

This chain connects TRBV5-1 to TRBJ2-2; maybe TRBD2 (7 bases). The CDR3 runs to 16 residues. CDR1 is SGHRS, CDR2 YFSETQ, per germline. V gave up 0 bases and J gave up 5 bases, with 14 bases separating them. CDR3 coding DNA: TGCGCCAGCAGCTTGGAGGCGGGGGCAGGGACCGGGGAGCTGTTTTTT. This translates into CASSLEAGAGTGELFF.

This sequence joins TRBV10-3 and TRBJ2-1; 7 bases map to TRBD2. Germline CDR1 is ENHRY and CDR2 is SYGVKD. The CDR3 length is 15 residues. V was clipped by 2 bases and J by 10 bases; unmatched bases: 11. CDR3 nucleotides: TGTGCCATCAGTGAGCAGGGCGGGGGTTTATGGGAGCAGTTCTTC. Residues: CAISEQGGGLWEQFF.

The rearrangement joins TRBV5-6 to TRBJ2-1; 12 bases fit TRBD2. Germline V gives CDR1 SGHDT, CDR2 YYEEEE. The trim removed 4 bases at V and 12 bases at J, leaving 2 bases unmatched. The CDR3 contains 12 residues. CDR3 in amino acids: CASSTTSGGQFF. The CDR3 DNA is TGTGCCAGCAGCACGACTAGCGGGGGGCAGTTCTTC.

V usage is TRBV5-4 and J usage is TRBJ2-1, with no clear D. The germline gives CDR1 SGHNT, CDR2 YYREEE (reference sequence). CDR3 length: 14 amino acids. The V end was cut by 4 bases, the J end by 6 bases, with 14 bases between. The CDR3 sequence is CASSTFMAVNEQFF. The CDR3 DNA is TGTGCCAGCAGCACTTTCATGGCGGTCAATGAGCAGTTCTTC.

The V call is TRBV10-3, the J call TRBJ2-7; TRBD2 is a possible D gene (6 bases). This CDR3 is built from 14 residues. CDR1 is ENHRY, CDR2 SYGVKD, per germline. Trimming cost V 2 bases and J 6 bases, with 14 bases left between them. The CDR3 DNA sequence: TGTGCCATCAGTGAGCGGGAGTCCTCTCGCGAGCAGTACTTC. This encodes CAISERESSREQYF.

This clone has only one observation. The chain is built from TRBV10-1 and TRBJ2-7; D remains unclear. The CDR3 loop spans 13 amino acids. In germline, CDR1 is WNHNN, CDR2 SYGVQD (reference sequence). V was cut by 1 base and J by 12 bases, with 16 bases left in between. DNA for the CDR3: TGCGCCAGCAGTGAGTTTCAGGCCGGTTCGCGGTACTTC. It is translated as CASSEFQAGSRYF.

This chain joins TRBV2 and TRBJ1-1; 8 bases agree with TRBD1. The CDR3 runs 16 residues. V lost 8 bases and J lost 1; bases outside the gene matches: 12. In germline, CDR1 is SNHLY, CDR2 FYNNEI. The CDR3 region has the DNA TGTGCCAGCCAAGAACTCAGGGGGCTGAGGAACACTGAAGCTTTCTTT. It yields the protein CASQELRGLRNTEAFF.

This clone was counted once. The chain uses TRBV18 and TRBJ2-5; TRBD1 aligns across 7 bases. V was clipped by 3 bases and J by 2 bases; unmatched bases: 3. Germline assignment: CDR1 KGHSH and CDR2 LQKENI. The CDR3 sequence is 14 residues long. The CDR3: CASSPGQTQETQYF. In DNA, the CDR3 is TGTGCCAGCTCACCGGGACAGACTCAAGAGACCCAGTACTTC.

The chain uses TRBV18 and TRBJ2-5, with 7 nucleotides matching TRBD2. Germline V lookup: CDR1 KGHSH, CDR2 LQKENI. This CDR3 has 16 residues. V lost 3 bases and J lost 2; bases outside the gene matches: 9. CDR3 in amino acids: CASSPPSGGNQETQYF. The CDR3, as DNA: TGTGCCAGCTCACCCCCCTCGGGGGGTAATCAAGAGACCCAGTACTTC.

The chain recombines TRBV7-9 with TRBJ2-3; no clear D. This CDR3 is 13 amino acids long. Germline CDR1 is SEHNR and CDR2 is FQNEAQ (reference sequence). V dropped 3 bases and J dropped 3 bases, with 7 bases sitting between them. The CDR3 DNA is TGTGCCAGCAGCTTCTATCGGACAGATACGCAGTATTTT. Amino acid sequence: CASSFYRTDTQYF.

This chain uses TRBV6-1 with TRBJ2-3; 9 bases agree with TRBD2. Germline assignment: CDR1 MNHNS and CDR2 SASEGT. Trimming cost V 4 bases and J 3 bases; bases outside gene matches: 8. This CDR3 has 16 residues. CDR3 region: CASSARAGGGTDTQYF. The CDR3, as DNA: TGTGCCAGCAGTGCTCGAGCGGGGGGTGGGACAGATACGCAGTATTTT.

The rearrangement uses TRBV27 and TRBJ1-1; tentatively, D is TRBD1 (5 bases). Germline V gene lookup returns CDR1 MNHEY and CDR2 SMNVEV (reference sequence). V was shortened by 1 base and J by 4 bases, with 13 bases between the two germline ends. The CDR3 length is 15 residues. CDR3 DNA: TGTGCCAGCAGTTTATTGGGGCAGCCGCCCACTGAAGCTTTCTTT. The encoded protein is CASSLLGQPPTEAFF.

The V gene is TRBV6-5, the J gene TRBJ2-7, with TRBD1 matching over 7 bases. The CDR3 spans 14 residues. V shed 6 bases and J 5 bases; nucleotides not matched to a gene: 10. Germline V CDR1 and CDR2: MNHEY, SVGAGI. DNA of the CDR3: TGTGCCAGCAGGAGACAGGGAATTATCCACGAGCAGTACTTC. As protein: CASRRQGIIHEQYF.

Remarks on this clone: Other DNA sequences from this sample encode an identical CDR3 as well. The chain is built from TRBV6-1 and TRBJ2-1; 7 nucleotides line up with TRBD2. J was trimmed by 4 bases and V by 0 bases; bases with no gene match: 0. The length of the CDR3 is 14 residues. Germline V gene data show CDR1 as MNHNS and CDR2 as SASEGT. CDR3 in DNA: TGTGCCAGCAGTGAAGCGGGAGGGTACAATGAGCAGTTCTTC. The encoded protein is CASSEAGGYNEQFF.

With respect to this clone: Germline is not matched at one junction end, which may reflect a read error. The V call is TRBV28, the J call TRBJ2-7; D gene ambiguous. CDR3 length equals 11 residues. In germline, CDR1 is MDHEN, CDR2 SYDVKM. The CDR3 loop reads CASGLGSGGRF. As DNA, the CDR3 is TGTGCCAGCGGCCTCGGGTCCGGCGGTCGGTTC. Full variable domain (rest looked up from reference TRBV28 and TRBJ2-7): DVKVTQSSRYLVKRTGEKVFLECVQDMDHENMFWYRQDPGLGLRLIYFSYDVKMKEKGDIPEGYSVSREKKERFSLILESASTNQTSMYLCASGLGSGGRFGPGTRLTVT.

The chain uses TRBV30 and TRBJ2-7; unclear D gene. Germline V gene lookup returns CDR1 GTSNPN and CDR2 SVGIG (reference sequence). The V and J ends lost 0 bases and 1 base respectively, with 7 bases between them. This CDR3 contains 13 residues. The CDR3 bases are TGTGCCTGGAGTGTTCACAGTTCCTACGAGCAGTACTTC. Translating gives CAWSVHSSYEQYF.

The chain employs TRBV21-1 and TRBJ2-3; the tabulated D call, TRBD1, remains unverified against the DNA. TRBV21-1 has pseudogene status. The length of the CDR3 is 21 residues. DNA of the CDR3: TGTGCCAGCAGCAAAGGGGACAGGGGGCGCTCCCAGGTATGGTTTACAGATACGCAGTATTTT. Translated, it gives CASSKGDRGRSQVWFTDTQYF.